This T cell receptor (beta chain) is from a study of shared clonotypes between healthy human individuals. Assay: immunoSEQ multiplex PCR; the TCRdb copy retains only in-frame clones and omits some. Among approximately 500,000 clones listed, roughly 79% were seen once. V gave up 4 bases and J gave up 8 bases, with 11 bases separating them. The CDR3 runs 12 residues. From germline, CDR1 is MNHNS and CDR2 SASEGT. The study drew all its donors from Caucasian adults living in Nashville, Tennessee. The sequence was collected from a woman aged 40 to 50 in good health. Some clones in this sample may be carry-over from other donors' samples. The sample taken for sequencing was PBMCs. The rearrangement joins TRBV6-1 to TRBJ1-2; D perhaps matches TRBD1 (5 bases). This CDR3 is CASSASGDGYTF. The CDR3 DNA reads as TGTGCCAGCAGTGCTTCTGGGGACGGCTACACCTTC.